This T cell receptor (beta chain) was sequenced for a study of shared clonotypes between healthy human individuals. Notes on the study in general: Despite large depth, sorted-subset datasets appeared incompletely sequenced. Naive CD4 clonotype sharing across a few donors was approximately 5%. Generation of non-shared clonotypes was less probable than generation of clonotypes shared by all four donors.

It was CD45RO-negative cells, positively selected for CCR7, that made up naive CD8 cells, with terminally differentiated effector memory CD45RA+ cells excluded. Every donor, a Caucasian adult, lived in Nashville, Tennessee. J lost 2 bases, V lost 3 bases, and 7 bases had no gene match. CDR3 size: 16 residues. CDR1 is SGHDN and CDR2 is FVKESK in the germline V gene. Measured with immunoSEQ multiplex PCR; TCRdb has only the in-frame clones, and not every one. Here the sample spans approximately 2,000,000 clones, 93% being singletons. Concerning this clone itself: The antigen remains undetermined.

The chain joins TRBV14 to TRBJ1-2; the match to TRBD1 covers 9 bases. The TCR sequence derives from a man between 18 and 29 years old in good health. Some clones in this sample may be carry-over from other donors' samples. The source material was naive CD8+ T cells from PBMCs. CDR3 sequence reads: CASSHRDRATNYGYTF. CDR3 in DNA: TGTGCCAGCAGCCATCGGGACAGGGCCACAAACTATGGCTACACCTTC.